The 14 T cell receptor beta chains in this list originate from one sample, sequenced in a study of blood T cell repertoires in COVID-19. Data came from immunoSEQ multiplex PCR; TCRdb stores just in-frame clones and leaves some out. The repertoire holds 55,000 to 90,000 clones, with roughly nine tenths as singletons. Material: peripheral blood. The receptor source for this set is a man between 70 and 80 years old with active COVID-19.

The chain joins TRBV5-1 to TRBJ2-6; TRBD1 matches 7 bases. Germline CDR1 reads SGHRS; CDR2 reads YFSETQ. CDR3 length: 15 amino acids. The J segment lost 2 bases and the V segment lost 4 bases, leaving 3 bases of the junction unmatched. CDR3 loop: CASSATGTGANVLTF. CDR3 DNA: TGCGCCAGCAGCGCGACAGGGACTGGGGCCAACGTCCTGACTTTC.

V and J are TRBV5-4 and TRBJ1-4; the match to TRBD1 covers 10 bases. The CDR3 spans 15 residues. Germline V gene lookup returns CDR1 SGHNT and CDR2 YYREEE (reference sequence). V was clipped by 4 bases and J by 8 bases; unmatched bases: 8. This CDR3 reads CASSRSGTGEEKLFF. DNA for the CDR3: TGTGCCAGCAGCCGATCCGGGACAGGGGAAGAAAAACTGTTTTTT.

V gene TRBV4-3 combines with J gene TRBJ1-2; weak D call: TRBD1 (5 bases). This CDR3 has 12 residues. V lost 4 bases, J lost 4 bases, and 7 bases lay in between. Germline V gives CDR1 LGHNA, CDR2 YSLEER. For the CDR3, the DNA is TGCGCCAGCAGCCCCGGGGGCTATGGCTACACCTTC. Translating gives CASSPGGYGYTF.

The rearrangement joins TRBV6-6 to TRBJ1-6; unclear D gene. Trimming took off 7 bases at V and 6 bases at J, with 13 bases between the two ends. Germline values: CDR1 MNHNY, CDR2 SVGAGI (reference sequence). This CDR3 has 14 amino acids. The CDR3 DNA follows: TGTGCCAGCACCCCCGCGGCTGGTAATTCACCCCTCCACTTT. Translated, it gives CASTPAAGNSPLHF.

This chain connects TRBV6-5 to TRBJ1-4; D is perhaps TRBD1 (6 bases). CDR1 is MNHEY, CDR2 SVGAGI, per germline. Trimming cost V 2 bases and J 8 bases, with 15 bases left between them. This CDR3 is 15 amino acids long. In nucleotides, the CDR3 is TGTGCCAGCAGTTACGCCTCACAGGGCCTCGAAAAACTGTTTTTT. This gives the protein CASSYASQGLEKLFF.

V usage is TRBV7-2 and J usage is TRBJ2-5; maybe TRBD2 (5 bases). CDR1 is SGHTA, CDR2 FQGNSA, per germline. Trimming stripped 1 base from V and 2 bases from J, with 8 bases between. The CDR3 totals 14 residues. The CDR3 reads CASSLGTLQETQYF. Written as DNA, the CDR3 is TGTGCCAGCAGCTTAGGGACTTTGCAAGAGACCCAGTACTTC.

V is TRBV7-8 and J is TRBJ1-3, with 7 nucleotides matching TRBD1. The J segment lost 4 bases and the V segment lost 3 bases, leaving 9 bases of the junction unmatched. CDR1 and CDR2 (germline): SGHVS, FQNEAQ. This CDR3 contains 16 residues. The CDR3 loop reads CASSFGRSGQGNTIYF. Here the CDR3 DNA reads TGTGCCAGCAGCTTTGGGAGATCGGGACAGGGAAACACCATATATTTT.

The rearrangement links TRBV9 to TRBJ1-1; TRBD1 might be the D (6 bases). The CDR3 totals 14 residues. V lost 0 bases and J lost 3, with 9 bases in between. CDR1 and CDR2 from the germline V gene are SGDLS and YYNGEE. CDR3 in DNA: TGTGCCAGCAGCGTAGGGCAGGGGTACACTGAAGCTTTCTTT. This gives the protein CASSVGQGYTEAFF. Looking up the rest from reference TRBV9 and TRBJ1-1 gives the full variable domain: DSGVTQTPKHLITATGQRVTLRCSPRSGDLSVYWYQQSLDQGLQFLIQYYNGEERAKGNILERFSAQQFPDLHSELNLSSLELGDSALYFCASSVGQGYTEAFFGQGTRLTVV.

Only one count was recorded for this clone. This CDR3 is CASSERPGTGDHSNQPQHF. The CDR3 DNA is TGTGCCAGCAGTGAACGTCCCGGGACAGGAGACCATAGCAATCAGCCCCAGCATTTT. This rearrangement joins TRBV9 to TRBJ1-5; TRBD1 matches at 8 bases. Germline V lookup: CDR1 SGDLS, CDR2 YYNGEE. The V and J ends lost 5 bases and 0 bases, in that order; junction bases with no gene match: 16. The CDR3 consists of 19 residues.

This chain links TRBV28 with TRBJ2-3; 9 bases are a match to TRBD2. CDR1 and CDR2 from the germline V gene are MDHEN and SYDVKM. With 6 bases clipped from V and 0 bases from J, the junction kept 4 bases outside the gene matches. CDR3 length: 15 residues. CDR3 sequence (DNA): TGTGCCAGCAGAAGCGGGGGGACTAGCACAGATACGCAGTATTTT. It encodes CASRSGGTSTDTQYF.

The chain employs TRBV5-6 and TRBJ2-5; TRBD2 agrees at 9 bases. Germline V gives CDR1 SGHDT, CDR2 YYEEEE. The length of the CDR3 is 15 residues. Trimming took 1 base from V and 2 from J; bases not matched to a gene: 3. Written as DNA, the CDR3 is TGTGCCAGCAGCTTGCTAGCGGGACGGCAAGAGACCCAGTACTTC. Translating it yields CASSLLAGRQETQYF.

The chain has TRBV6-5 and TRBJ1-2; D uncertain. CDR3 length: 12 residues. The V end was cut by 2 bases, the J end by 7 bases, with 8 bases between. The V gene's germline CDR1 is MNHEY and CDR2 SVGAGI. The CDR3 here is CASSYAGGGYTF. The CDR3 nucleotides are TGTGCCAGCAGTTACGCAGGTGGTGGCTACACCTTC.

The rearrangement links TRBV6-4 to TRBJ2-7, with 7 nucleotides matching TRBD2. V trimming: 4 bases; J trimming: 2 bases; junction bases outside the gene matches: 8. Germline V gives CDR1 MRHNA, CDR2 SNTAGT. The CDR3 extends over 15 amino acids. CDR3 nucleotides: TGTGCCAGCAGTGGCCGGGCTAGCGGAACCTACGAGCAGTACTTC. It specifies CASSGRASGTYEQYF.

Regarding this clone: A read error may account for a junction end that differs from germline. The genes are TRBV3-1 (or the pseudogene TRBV3-2) and TRBJ1-5; D is possibly TRBD1 (6 bases). The CDR3 consists of 15 residues. Germline-derived CDR1 and CDR2 are LGHDT and YNNKEL (reference sequence). CDR3 protein: CASSHAGGGNRPQHF. The CDR3 nucleotides read TGTGCCAGCAGCCACGCTGGGGGGGGCAATCGGCCCCAGCATTTT.